The rows below give T cell receptor beta chains drawn from one sample of a study of blood T cell repertoires in COVID-19. The assay was immunoSEQ multiplex PCR, and TCRdb's table has in-frame clones only and misses some. The sample shows under 200,000 clones, around 80% of them seen only once. What was sequenced was peripheral blood. The receptors here all came from a man aged 55 to 70 with acute or convalescent COVID-19. The CDR3 runs from the conserved cysteine through the conserved F or W. The D gene is left open where the match is weak. A row's size may be missing; if present it is once, few, many or a size class.

>TRBJ2-5|TRBV7-2|TRBD2|NA
TGTGCCAGCAGCTTTGTAGCGGGGGGGCGGGAGACCCAGTACTTC
CASSFVAGGRETQYF
>TRBJ1-6|TRBV6-5|TRBD1|few
TGTGCCAGCAGGCCCGGACAGGTCGAAAATTCACCCCTCCACTTT
CASRPGQVENSPLHF
>TRBJ2-1|TRBV5-1|NA|NA
TGCGCCAGCAGCTCGACCAGGAATACCTACAATGAGCAGTTCTTC
CASSSTRNTYNEQFF
>TRBJ1-4|TRBV30|NA|NA
TGTGCCTGGACGATGGGAGGGATTGATGAAAAACTGTTTTTT
CAWTMGGIDEKLFF
>TRBJ1-6|TRBV5-5|NA|NA
TGTGCCAGCAGCTTTACTTGGGACAATAATTCACCCCTCCACTTT
CASSFTWDNNSPLHF
>TRBJ2-1|TRBV14|TRBD1|NA
TGTGCCAGCAGCCAAGATCCGGGACAGGACAATGAGCAGTTCTTC
CASSQDPGQDNEQFF
>TRBJ1-2|TRBV10-3|TRBD1|NA
TGTGCCATCTCCCTCGGACAGGACTTTGGCTACACCTTC
CAISLGQDFGYTF
>TRBJ1-6|TRBV6-5|NA|NA
TGTGCCAGCAGTTACGGAGGATCTTATAATTCACCCCTCCACTTT
CASSYGGSYNSPLHF
>TRBJ1-6|TRBV6-6|NA|many
TGTGCCAGCAGTTACTCCACGGTTTATTCACCCCTCCACTTT
CASSYSTVYSPLHF
>TRBJ2-2|TRBV19|TRBD1|NA
TGTGCCAGTAGTATAGGGGTGACAGGGATCGGGGAGCTGTTTTTT
CASSIGVTGIGELFF
>TRBJ2-5|TRBV10-2|TRBD2|NA
TGCGCCAGCACCGAGGGAGGGGTTCAAGAGACCCAGTACTTC
CASTEGGVQETQYF
>TRBJ1-3|TRBV2|TRBD1|NA
TGTGCCAGCAGCCGACAGGGTAAGGGACTTTCGTCTGGAAACACCATATATTTT
CASSRQGKGLSSGNTIYF
>TRBJ1-2|TRBV4-1|NA|NA
TGCGCCAGCAGCCAAGGAGGGGGGGGCGTCTATGGCTACACCTTC
CASSQGGGGVYGYTF
>TRBJ2-3|TRBV19|NA|NA
TGTGCCAGTAGTCGACTAGGGGAGGGCACAGATACGCAGTATTTT
CASSRLGEGTDTQYF
>TRBJ1-2|TRBV5-6|NA|NA
TGTGCCAGCAGCTTGGGTAGTAGGGACACCAACTATGGCTACACCTTC
CASSLGSRDTNYGYTF
>TRBJ2-3|TRBV30|TRBD2|NA
TGTGCCTGGAGTTCCGCTAGCGGTAACACAGATACGCAGTATTTT
CAWSSASGNTDTQYF
>TRBJ1-2|TRBV29-1|NA|NA
TGCAGCGTTGAAGATGAAGCCGGCTACACCTTC
CSVEDEAGYTF
>TRBJ2-5|TRBV19|NA|NA
TGTGCCAGTCAAAACCGGGCAGGGGCCCCCCAAGAGACCCAGTACTTC
CASQNRAGAPQETQYF
>TRBJ1-1|TRBV9|TRBD1|NA
TGTGCCGCAACAGGGGGAGCCACTGAAGCTTTCTTT
CAATGGATEAFF
>TRBJ1-1|TRBV29-1|NA|NA
TGCAGCGCTGGGGGGGTGGCTAACACTGAAGCTTTCTTT
CSAGGVANTEAFF
>TRBJ1-4|TRBV6-2/TRBV6-3|NA|NA
TGTGCCAGCAGTTTTCCGCTAAGATACAATGAAAAACTGTTTTTT
CASSFPLRYNEKLFF
>TRBJ1-1|TRBV7-8|TRBD1|NA
TGTGCCAGCAGCCGTCTAGACAGGGAGTCTACTGAAGCTTTCTTT
CASSRLDRESTEAFF
>TRBJ2-2|TRBV4-2|TRBD1|NA
TGTGCCAGCAGCCAAGAGGACAGGGCGACCGGGGAGCTGTTTTTT
CASSQEDRATGELFF
>TRBJ2-2|TRBV7-8|TRBD1|NA
TGTGCCAGCAGCCCCAGGGGGCAGCGAATTAACACCGGGGAGCTGTTTTTT
CASSPRGQRINTGELFF
>TRBJ1-1|TRBV30|NA|NA
TGTGCCTGGAGTAGGGGTGACGAAGCTTTCTTT
CAWSRGDEAFF
>TRBJ1-1|TRBV5-5|NA|NA
TGTGCCAGCACCCACGTAGGGAAGGGAGGGACTGAAGCTTTCTTT
CASTHVGKGGTEAFF
>TRBJ1-1|TRBV6-2/TRBV6-3|NA|NA
TGTGCCAGCAGCTCTCCCCCCAACACTGAAGCTTTCTTT
CASSSPPNTEAFF
>TRBJ2-1|TRBV25-1|NA|NA
TGTGCCAGCAGTGAATTTAGGGGCGGCGAGCAGTTCTTC
CASSEFRGGEQFF
>TRBJ2-6|TRBV4-1|NA|NA
TGCGCCAGCAGCCAAGCTATTTCGACCGTCTCGGGAGGGGCCAACGTCCTGACTTTC
CASSQAISTVSGGANVLTF
>TRBJ1-2|TRBV24-1|TRBD1|NA
TGTGCCACCATTCCCTGGACAGGGATTCATGGCTACACCTTC
CATIPWTGIHGYTF
>TRBJ2-7|TRBV5-1|NA|once
TGCGCCAGCAGCGCACAGGGTACTAGCGAGCAGTACTTC
CASSAQGTSEQYF
>TRBJ1-4|TRBV3-1/TRBV3-2|TRBD1|NA
TGTGCCAGCAGCCCGGGACAGGGAAACGAAAAACTGTTTTTT
CASSPGQGNEKLFF
>TRBJ1-3|TRBV6-1|NA|NA
TGTGCCAGCAGTGAATTTCTAGCTGGGGGGGCCGATGGAAACACCATATATTTT
CASSEFLAGGADGNTIYF
>TRBJ1-2|TRBV30|TRBD1|NA
TGTGCCTGGAGTTGGGTAGGGGGCGGGGATGGCTACACCTTC
CAWSWVGGGDGYTF
>TRBJ2-1|TRBV7-3|TRBD1|NA
TGTGCCAGCAGCCGGACAGGGGGCAGTAACAATGAGCAGTTCTTC
CASSRTGGSNNEQFF
>TRBJ1-1|TRBV2|NA|NA
TGTGCCAGCAGTGAAATGGCGGTCCGGACTGAAGCTTTCTTT
CASSEMAVRTEAFF
>TRBJ2-3|TRBV5-8|TRBD2|once
TGTGCCAGCAGTTTGACGACTAGCGCAGATACGCAGTATTTT
CASSLTTSADTQYF
>TRBJ2-5|TRBV12-3/TRBV12-4|NA|NA
TGTGCGGTAGGGGATGGGCAAGAGACCCAGTACTTC
CAVGDGQETQYF
>TRBJ1-6|TRBV14|TRBD1|NA
TGTGCCAGCAGCCAAGATCTCCCCTCGGCTACAGGGGGCTTTTTCTATAATTCACCCCTCCACTTT
CASSQDLPSATGGFFYNSPLHF
>TRBJ1-6|TRBV7-9|NA|few
TGTGCCAGCAGCTTAGCGCTGGCAGGGCGTCCGAATTCACCCCTCCACTTT
CASSLALAGRPNSPLHF
>TRBJ2-2|TRBV27|NA|NA
TGTGCCAGCAGTTTATCCGCAGGGTTGAACACCGGGGAGCTGTTTTTT
CASSLSAGLNTGELFF
>TRBJ1-5|TRBV12-3/TRBV12-4|NA|few
TGTGCCAGCATTGTCGCGGCCCTGTCGCCCCAGCATTTT
CASIVAALSPQHF
>TRBJ2-7|TRBV9|TRBD1|NA
TGTGCCAGCAGCGTAGCTTCCGGGACAGCGACCTACGAGCAGTACTTC
CASSVASGTATYEQYF
>TRBJ2-7|TRBV3-1/TRBV3-2|TRBD2|NA
TGTGCCAGCAGCCAAGGGGGGGGGAACGAGCAGTACTTC
CASSQGGGNEQYF
>TRBJ1-1|TRBV10-2|NA|few
TGCGCCAGCAGTGAAACAGGGACTGAAGCTTTCTTT
CASSETGTEAFF